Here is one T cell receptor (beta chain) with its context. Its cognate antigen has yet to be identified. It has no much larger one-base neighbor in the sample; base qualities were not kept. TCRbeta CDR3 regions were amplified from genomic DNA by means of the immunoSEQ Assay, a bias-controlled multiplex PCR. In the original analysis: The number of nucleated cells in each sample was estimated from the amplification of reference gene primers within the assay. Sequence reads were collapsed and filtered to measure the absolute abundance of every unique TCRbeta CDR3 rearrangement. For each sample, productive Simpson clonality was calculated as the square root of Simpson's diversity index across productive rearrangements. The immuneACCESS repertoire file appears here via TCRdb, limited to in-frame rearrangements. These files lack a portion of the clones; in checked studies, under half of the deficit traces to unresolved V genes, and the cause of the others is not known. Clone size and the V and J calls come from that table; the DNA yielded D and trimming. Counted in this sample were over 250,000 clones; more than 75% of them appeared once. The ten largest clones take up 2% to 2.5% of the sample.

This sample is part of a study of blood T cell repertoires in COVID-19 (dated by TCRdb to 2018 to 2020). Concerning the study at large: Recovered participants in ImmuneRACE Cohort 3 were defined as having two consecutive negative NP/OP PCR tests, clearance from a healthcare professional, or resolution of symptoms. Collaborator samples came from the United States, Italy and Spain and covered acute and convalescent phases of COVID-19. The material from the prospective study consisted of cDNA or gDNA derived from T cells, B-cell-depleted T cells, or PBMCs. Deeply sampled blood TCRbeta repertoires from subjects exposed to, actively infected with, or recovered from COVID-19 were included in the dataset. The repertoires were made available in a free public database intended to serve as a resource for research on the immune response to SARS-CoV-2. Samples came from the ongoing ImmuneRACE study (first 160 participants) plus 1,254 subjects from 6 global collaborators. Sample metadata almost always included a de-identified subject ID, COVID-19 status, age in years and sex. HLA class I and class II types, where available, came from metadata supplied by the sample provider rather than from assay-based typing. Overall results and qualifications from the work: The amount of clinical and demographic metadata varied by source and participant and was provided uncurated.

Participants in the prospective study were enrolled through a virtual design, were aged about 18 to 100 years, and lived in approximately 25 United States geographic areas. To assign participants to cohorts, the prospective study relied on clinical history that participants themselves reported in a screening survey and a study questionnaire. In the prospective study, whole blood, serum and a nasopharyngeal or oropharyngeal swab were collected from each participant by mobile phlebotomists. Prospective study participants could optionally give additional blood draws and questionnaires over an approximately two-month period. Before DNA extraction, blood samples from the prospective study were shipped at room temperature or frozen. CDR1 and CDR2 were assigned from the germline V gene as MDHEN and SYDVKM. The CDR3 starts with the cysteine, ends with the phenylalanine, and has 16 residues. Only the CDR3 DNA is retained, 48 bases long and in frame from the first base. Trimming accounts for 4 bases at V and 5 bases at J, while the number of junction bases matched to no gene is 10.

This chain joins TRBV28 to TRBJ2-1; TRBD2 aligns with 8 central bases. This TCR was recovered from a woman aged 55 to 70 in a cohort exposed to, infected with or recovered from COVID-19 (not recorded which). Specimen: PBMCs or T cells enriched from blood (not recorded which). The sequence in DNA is TGTGCCAGCAGTTCCCTGAGCGGGAGAGGGAACAATGAGCAGTTCTTC. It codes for CASSSLSGRGNNEQFF.